These 29 T cell receptor beta chains were sequenced from one sample in a study of T-cell reconstitution after alpha-beta-depleted transplantation in children. TCRbeta library preparation incorporated unique molecular identifiers. Via MiXCR, TCRdb re-called the PCR reads, giving one row per CDR3 protein. The sample yields approximately 500,000 distinct CDR3 sequences, about 10% seen once. The source was PBMCs, collected before TCRalphabeta/CD19-depleted stem cell transplant. The receptors derive from a child younger than 10 with inherited bone marrow failure, due to receive a stem cell transplant.

This clonotype was seen ten or more times. The CDR3 sequence: CASSFVAGELNEQYF. CDR3 bases: TGCGCCAGCAGCTTTGTAGCGGGAGAATTGAACGAGCAGTACTTC. V and J are TRBV5-1 and TRBJ2-7; TRBD2 aligns across 9 bases. The CDR3 spans 15 residues. J was trimmed by 5 bases and V by 2 bases; bases with no gene match: 8. The germline gives CDR1 SGHRS, CDR2 YFSETQ.

This clonotype has just a few counts. V is TRBV5-6 and J is TRBJ2-3; a possible D gene is TRBD2 (7 bases). Trimming took off 1 base at V and 2 bases at J, with 23 bases between the two ends. The CDR3 loop spans 19 amino acids. Germline loops: CDR1 SGHDT, CDR2 YYEEEE. The CDR3 loop reads CASSLPTRVRGADTDTQYF. The CDR3 region has the DNA TGTGCCAGCAGCTTGCCAACTCGTGTTCGGGGGGCCGACACAGATACGCAGTATTTT.

In this sample, this clonotype turned up many times. The chain links TRBV30 to TRBJ2-1; the D is unclear. The CDR3 spans 12 residues. The V end was cut by 0 bases, the J end by 3 bases, with 3 bases between. From germline, CDR1 is GTSNPN and CDR2 SVGIG (reference sequence). CDR3: CAWSVVYNEQFF. The CDR3 DNA reads as TGTGCCTGGAGTGTTGTCTACAATGAGCAGTTCTTC.

This clonotype was seen repeatedly, ten times or more. The chain links TRBV27 to TRBJ2-1; TRBD2 is a possible D gene (6 bases). Germline assignment: CDR1 MNHEY and CDR2 SMNVEV (reference sequence). Between the trimmed V and J ends, which lost 6 bases and 4 bases, there was a span of 16 bases. The CDR3 consists of 15 residues. The CDR3 is CASSLLAGQYNEQFF. CDR3 in DNA: TGTGCCAGCAGCCTACTAGCCGGCCAATACAATGAGCAGTTCTTC.

In this sample, this clonotype turned up a few times. This rearrangement joins TRBV24-1 to TRBJ2-2; tentative D call: TRBD1 (6 bases). Germline V gene sequence: CDR1 KGHDR, CDR2 SFDVKD. The CDR3 is 15 residues long. Trimming removed 2 bases from V and 5 bases from J, with 11 bases in between. The CDR3 spells CATSDSGTPTGELFF. The CDR3 nucleotides are TGTGCCACCAGTGATTCCGGGACACCAACCGGGGAGCTGTTTTTT.

This clonotype was observed many times. The chain links TRBV6-5 to TRBJ2-1; weak D call: TRBD2 (5 bases). Trimming pared 2 bases from V and 3 bases from J, leaving 14 bases between. Germline V gives CDR1 MNHEY, CDR2 SVGAGI. The CDR3 sequence is 16 residues long. The CDR3 protein is CASSYNVGEGYNEQFF. Here the CDR3 DNA reads TGTGCCAGCAGTTACAATGTGGGAGAGGGCTACAATGAGCAGTTCTTC.

A few counts support this clonotype. This rearrangement joins TRBV5-1 to TRBJ2-2; D uncertain. The CDR3 runs to 15 residues. V was shortened by 0 bases and J by 1 base, with 7 bases between the two germline ends. The germline V gene has CDR1 SGHRS and CDR2 YFSETQ. The CDR3 sequence: CASSLGPQNTGELFF. DNA of the CDR3: TGCGCCAGCAGCTTGGGCCCACAGAACACCGGGGAGCTGTTTTTT.

This clonotype was recorded many times. The chain employs TRBV28 and TRBJ2-1; TRBD2 matches at 9 bases. The CDR3 is 18 residues long. CDR1 and CDR2 (germline): MDHEN, SYDVKM. Trimming removed 3 bases from V and 0 bases from J; junction bases left unmatched: 9. The CDR3 nucleotides read TGTGCCAGCAGTTTCGTCCTGGCTAGCGGGGTCTCCTACAATGAGCAGTTCTTC. Its translation is CASSFVLASGVSYNEQFF. The full variable domain, rest sourced from reference TRBV28 and TRBJ2-1, is DVKVTQSSRYLVKRTGEKVFLECVQDMDHENMFWYRQDPGLGLRLIYFSYDVKMKEKGDIPEGYSVSREKKERFSLILESASTNQTSMYLCASSFVLASGVSYNEQFFGPGTRLTVL.

This clonotype was seen ten or more times. This sequence joins TRBV4-1 and TRBJ2-7, with D tentatively TRBD1 (6 bases). Trimming removed 4 bases from V and 2 bases from J, with 12 bases in between. The germline CDR1 and CDR2 sequences are MGHRA and YSYEKL. There are 14 residues in the CDR3. CDR3 protein: CASSLVQGPYEQYF. The DNA for the CDR3 is TGCGCCAGCAGCCTAGTACAGGGCCCCTACGAGCAGTACTTC.

This clonotype was seen at least ten times. The chain links TRBV28 to TRBJ2-2, with D perhaps matching TRBD2 (5 bases). The CDR3 is made up of 14 amino acids. Germline CDR1 reads MDHEN; CDR2 reads SYDVKM. Deletions cut 8 bases from V and 1 base from J, with 11 bases between. The CDR3 sequence is CASRNRGNTGELFF. The CDR3 DNA follows: TGTGCCAGCCGCAACCGGGGGAACACCGGGGAGCTGTTTTTT.

The V call is TRBV3-1, the J call TRBJ2-7; 7 bases are a match to TRBD2. V gave up 1 base and J gave up 3 bases; unmatched junction bases: 12. Germline CDR1 reads LGHDT; CDR2 reads YNNKEL (reference sequence). The CDR3 is 17 residues long. This chain's CDR3 is CASSQVGGGPDVYEQYF. The CDR3 nucleotides are TGTGCCAGCAGCCAAGTCGGGGGAGGGCCCGATGTCTACGAGCAGTACTTC.

Many counts were recorded for this clonotype. The chain links TRBV28 to TRBJ2-7, with 10 bases identical to TRBD2. The CDR3 contains 16 residues. CDR1 is MDHEN and CDR2 is SYDVKM in the germline V gene. The V and J ends lost 5 bases and 3 bases, in that order; junction bases with no gene match: 10. CDR3 nucleotide sequence: TGTGCCAGCAGTCTAATGGCTAGCGGGGGTTTCTACGAGCAGTACTTC. Translating gives CASSLMASGGFYEQYF.

This clonotype was observed many times. The rearrangement joins TRBV7-9 to TRBJ2-1, with D uncertain. CDR1 and CDR2 from the germline V gene are SEHNR and FQNEAQ (reference sequence). This CDR3 contains 12 residues. V shed 3 bases and J shed 9 bases, with 9 bases lying between them. This CDR3 reads CASSFYRSEQFF. Here the CDR3 DNA reads TGTGCCAGCAGCTTTTACCGGAGTGAGCAGTTCTTC.

This clonotype occurred many times. This chain uses TRBV27 with TRBJ2-1; D ambiguous. V was shortened by 4 bases and J by 9 bases, with 13 bases between the two germline ends. Germline V gene lookup returns CDR1 MNHEY and CDR2 SMNVEV (reference sequence). The CDR3 runs 13 residues. CDR3 nucleotide sequence: TGTGCCAGCAGTTCCCCCTTCCGGCCTGAGCAGTTCTTC. Protein: CASSSPFRPEQFF.

This chain links TRBV5-1 with TRBJ2-1; the D gene is possibly TRBD2 (7 bases). Germline CDR1 reads SGHRS; CDR2 reads YFSETQ. This CDR3 is 14 amino acids long. The V and J ends lost 2 bases and 8 bases respectively, with 14 bases between them. CDR3 sequence: CASSLRGATDEQFF. CDR3 coding DNA: TGCGCCAGCAGCTTACGGGGGGCGACGGATGAGCAGTTCTTC.

There are many counts of this clonotype. V gene TRBV27 combines with J gene TRBJ2-2; no clear D. This CDR3 region has 15 residues. The V gene's germline CDR1 is MNHEY and CDR2 SMNVEV (reference sequence). V lost 4 bases and J 4 bases, leaving 13 bases between the germline ends. CDR3 sequence (DNA): TGTGCCAGCAGTTCCTCGACAAGAACCACCGGGGAGCTGTTTTTT. Its protein is CASSSSTRTTGELFF.

Ten or more counts support this clonotype. The chain links TRBV12-3 or TRBV12-4 to TRBJ2-2; possibly TRBD1 or TRBD2 for D (6 bases each). The CDR3 is 12 residues long. V gave up 4 bases and J gave up 9 bases, with 9 bases separating them. The CDR3 bases are TGTGCCAGCAGTTGGGGGGCCCGGGAGCTGTTTTTT. This sequence encodes CASSWGARELFF.

The chain employs TRBV12-5 and TRBJ2-7, with TRBD2 matching over 8 bases. The CDR3 is 15 amino acids. Germline CDR1 LGHNT, CDR2 FRNRAP. J gave up 0 bases and V 6 bases, and 7 bases lay outside the gene matches. The CDR3 is CASGPSGPSSYEQYF. As DNA, the CDR3 is TGTGCTAGTGGCCCTAGCGGGCCGAGCTCCTACGAGCAGTACTTC.

V usage is TRBV28 and J usage is TRBJ2-7; possibly TRBD1 for D (6 bases). V lost 5 bases and J lost 5, with 7 bases in between. CDR3 length: 11 amino acids. Looked up from germline, CDR1 is MDHEN and CDR2 is SYDVKM. CDR3 protein: CASSGQNEQYF. Here the CDR3 DNA reads TGTGCCAGCAGTGGACAGAACGAGCAGTACTTC.

This clonotype appeared many times. The J gene is TRBJ1-2, the V gene TRBV29-1, with D tentatively TRBD1 (5 bases). The CDR3 totals 13 residues. V lost 4 bases to trimming and J lost 3 bases, with 12 bases between them. Looked up from germline, CDR1 is SQVTM and CDR2 is ANQGSEA. Written as DNA, the CDR3 is TGCAGCGTTGTGGGGGTAAAGGACTATGGCTACACCTTC. This sequence encodes CSVVGVKDYGYTF.

This clonotype showed up many times. V and J are TRBV5-1 and TRBJ2-3, with TRBD2 matching 8 bases. The V gene's germline CDR1 is SGHRS and CDR2 YFSETQ. The length of the CDR3 is 16 residues. The junction had 3 bases not matched to a gene; V was cut back by 0 bases and J by 0 bases. For the CDR3, the DNA is TGCGCCAGCAGCTTGGATAGCGGGGCTAGCACAGATACGCAGTATTTT. It codes for CASSLDSGASTDTQYF. Together with reference TRBV5-1 and TRBJ2-3, the CDR3 gives the full variable domain: KAGVTQTPRYLIKTRGQQVTLSCSPISGHRSVSWYQQTPGQGLQFLFEYFSETQRNKGNFPGRFSGRQFSNSRSEMNVSTLELGDSALYLCASSLDSGASTDTQYFGPGTRLTVL.

This clonotype was detected many times. The chain joins TRBV29-1 to TRBJ2-6; 8 bases match TRBD1. Germline values: CDR1 SQVTM, CDR2 ANQGSEA. This CDR3 has 17 amino acids. After removal of 2 bases from V and 4 bases from J, the junction contained 10 bases not matched to a gene. CDR3 DNA: TGCAGCGTTGAATTGACCAGGGGGCTAGCAGGGGCCAACGTCCTGACTTTC. Amino acids: CSVELTRGLAGANVLTF.

This clonotype occurred many times. The rearrangement joins TRBV5-1 to TRBJ2-3, with a weak D call TRBD2 (5 bases). This CDR3 is 14 amino acids long. V dropped 3 bases and J dropped 2 bases, with 10 bases sitting between them. CDR1 and CDR2 (germline): SGHRS, YFSETQ. CDR3 residues: CASSSEGPTDTQYF. In DNA, the CDR3 is TGCGCCAGCAGCTCAGAGGGTCCCACAGATACGCAGTATTTT.

This clonotype came up many times. The CDR3 here is CASSLPKKREGRNNEQFF. The CDR3 coding sequence is TGCGCCAGCAGCTTGCCTAAAAAGCGGGAGGGCCGGAACAATGAGCAGTTCTTC. V gene TRBV5-1 combines with J gene TRBJ2-1; 10 bases align to TRBD2. The CDR3 loop spans 18 amino acids. V was clipped by 1 base and J by 5 bases; unmatched bases: 12. Germline V lookup: CDR1 SGHRS, CDR2 YFSETQ.

This clonotype was observed at least ten times. The genes are TRBV2 and TRBJ2-2, with 10 bases lining up with TRBD1. The germline V gene has CDR1 SNHLY and CDR2 FYNNEI. V trimming: 8 bases; J trimming: 5 bases; junction bases outside the gene matches: 14. CDR3 size: 17 residues. The CDR3, as DNA: TGTGCCAGCCTTTCCCTCCGGGACAGGGGAGGTACCGGGGAGCTGTTTTTT. Translation: CASLSLRDRGGTGELFF.

This clonotype was picked up many times. This CDR3 is CASSYSKGAGEQYF. For the CDR3, the DNA is TGTGCCAGCAGTTACTCGAAGGGAGCCGGCGAGCAGTACTTC. The chain uses TRBV6-5 and TRBJ2-7, with a weak D call TRBD2 (5 bases). The germline V gene has CDR1 MNHEY and CDR2 SVGAGI. V gave up 0 bases and J gave up 6 bases, with 12 bases separating them. The length of the CDR3 is 14 residues.

Many counts were recorded for this clonotype. The chain uses TRBV28 and TRBJ1-1, with unresolved D. The V end lost 7 bases, the J end lost 7 bases, and 13 bases lay between the germline ends. Germline CDR1 MDHEN, CDR2 SYDVKM. The CDR3 is made up of 12 amino acids. CDR3 nucleotide sequence: TGTGCCAGCAACTACCCGGGGTATGAAGCTTTCTTT. Its translation is CASNYPGYEAFF.

This clonotype showed up many times. The V call is TRBV20-1, the J call TRBJ2-1; TRBD1 agrees at 12 bases. The CDR3 length is 14 residues. CDR1 is DFQATT and CDR2 is SNEGSKA in the germline V gene (reference sequence). V was clipped by 5 bases and J by 6 bases; unmatched bases: 5. CDR3 amino acids: CSALPGQGANEQFF. CDR3 bases: TGCAGTGCTCTACCGGGACAGGGGGCCAATGAGCAGTTCTTC.

The sample holds a few counts of this clonotype. CDR3 region: CASSPNTHKVGELFF. Written as DNA, the CDR3 is TGTGCCAGCTCACCGAACACTCACAAGGTCGGGGAGCTGTTTTTT. The chain employs TRBV18 and TRBJ2-2; D unclear. The CDR3 contains 15 residues. V lost 3 bases to trimming and J lost 7 bases, with 15 bases between them. Germline CDR1 and CDR2: KGHSH and LQKENI.